This note documents a single TCR beta chain sequence. Antigen: not known. A second PCR, run for about 6 to 11 cycles, used a sample-barcoded 5' primer plus a J-beta primer mix. TCRdb reanalysed the 5' RACE reads using MiXCR and keeps one entry per CDR3 protein. Of 500,000 to 700,000 distinct CDR3 sequences detected, approximately 30% appear once; the ten largest clones hold less than 20%. The data derive from a study of blood T cells in healthy people across ages. Study results and limitations: It was not possible, with unsorted PBMCs, to conclusively compare naive and antigen-experienced cells.

In germline, CDR1 is GTSNPN, CDR2 SVGIG (reference sequence). V lost 3 bases to trimming and J lost 7 bases, with 13 bases between them. The CDR3 contains 13 residues. The sequenced material came from blood. The J gene is TRBJ2-4, the V gene TRBV30; tentatively, D is TRBD1 (5 bases). This TCR came from a woman of 80 years or more in good health. This chain's CDR3 is CAWRPPQGNIQYF. The DNA for the CDR3 is TGTGCCTGGAGGCCACCCCAGGGTAACATTCAGTACTTC.